The present T cell receptor (beta chain) was sequenced within a study of T cells in Graves' hyperthyroidism and ophthalmopathy. Germline assignment: CDR1 MNHNY and CDR2 SVGAGI (reference sequence). CDR3 size: 14 residues. V was pared by 6 bases and J by 4 bases, with 16 bases between. This clonotype was counted many times. RNA transcripts were the template for amplifying TCR beta CDR3 regions. A first-round RT-PCR of the TCR CDR3 used the HTBI primer set. TCRdb re-derived calls from the multiplex PCR reads in MiXCR, one entry per CDR3 protein. The sample yields approximately 98,000 distinct CDR3 sequences, about 37% seen once.

This receptor was taken from a woman aged 25 to 39 with Graves' hyperthyroidism. The chain carries TRBV6-6 and TRBJ2-7, with D perhaps TRBD1 (6 bases). Sequenced sample: peripheral blood or thyroid tissue (not recorded which). In nucleotides, the CDR3 is TGTGCCAGCAGCACCGGGACAAGTATATACGAGCAGTACTTC. Translation gives CASSTGTSIYEQYF.